This T cell receptor (beta chain) was profiled in a study of breast tumors, draining lymph nodes, adjacent tissues. This clonotype was counted at least ten times. This may come from a read error, since a much larger clone is one base off. Germline V gene sequence: CDR1 DFQATT, CDR2 SNEGSKA (reference sequence). The length of the CDR3 is 14 residues. A single record per CDR3 protein comes from TCRdb applying MiXCR to the multiplex PCR reads. The table shows approximately 52,000 distinct CDR3 sequences, with roughly 40% occurring only once. The sequence was collected from a female donor with breast cancer. Some clones in this sample may be carry-over from other donors' samples. The V call is TRBV20-1, the J call TRBJ1-3; D is unresolved. Material: breast tumor tissue. The CDR3 protein is CSATDALTGTTIYF. CDR3 nucleotides: TGCAGTGCTACGGACGCTTTGACTGGAACCACCATATATTTT.